The clone carrying this T cell receptor (beta chain) has only a few counts. The data originate from a study of blood T cell repertoires in COVID-19. The table came from immunoSEQ multiplex PCR; TCRdb's copy has only in-frame clones and leaves some out. The sample records about 35,000 clones, around 87% being singletons. V shed 4 bases and J shed 1 base, with 8 bases lying between them. Germline CDR1 LGHDT, CDR2 YNNKEL (reference sequence). There are 14 residues in the CDR3. The TCR sequence derives from a human donor in a cohort sampled during active COVID-19. This chain joins TRBV3-1 (or the pseudogene TRBV3-2) and TRBJ1-3; no reliable D call. Sequences were obtained from peripheral blood. DNA of the CDR3: TGTGCCAGCAGCCCTGCCAGTTCTGGAAACACCATATATTTT. Its translation is CASSPASSGNTIYF.